These T cell receptor beta chains were read from a single sample in a study of OX40 agonist ivuxolimab in advanced cancers. Here immunoSEQ multiplex PCR was the method, and the copy in TCRdb shows in-frame clones only, minus some. Of roughly 60,000 clones listed, around nine tenths are singletons. The sequenced sample was CD4+ or CD8+ T cells sorted from blood, obtained in a trial of the OX40 agonist ivuxolimab. These receptors all stem from an adult with an advanced solid tumor such as melanoma, head and neck, liver or kidney cancer. CDR3s include the opening cysteine and the closing phenylalanine or tryptophan. A D gene is named only where the DNA matches it firmly. Part of the rows lack a size; the others show once, few, many or a class for expanded clones.

clone size: NA
V gene: TRBV7-6
D gene: NA
CDR3 length: 14
J gene: TRBJ2-3
CDR3 DNA: TGTGCCAGCAGTCCGGGCTTAGCGAGAGATACGCAGTATTTT
CDR3 protein: CASSPGLARDTQYF

clone size: NA
V gene: TRBV5-4
D gene: TRBD2
CDR3 length: 16
J gene: TRBJ2-3
CDR3 DNA: TGTGCCAGCAGCGTGGAAACTAGCGGGAGTGCAGATACGCAGTATTTT
CDR3 protein: CASSVETSGSADTQYF

clone size: NA
V gene: TRBV10-3
D gene: TRBD1
CDR3 length: 14
J gene: TRBJ2-7
CDR3 DNA: TGTGCCATCAGTGCCCTGACAGGGGCTGACGAGCAGTACTTC
CDR3 protein: CAISALTGADEQYF

clone size: NA
V gene: TRBV27
D gene: TRBD1
CDR3 length: 14
J gene: TRBJ2-7
CDR3 DNA: TGTGCCACCCTGGGGGACAGGAATTCCTACGAGCAGTACTTC
CDR3 protein: CATLGDRNSYEQYF

clone size: NA
V gene: TRBV9
D gene: NA
CDR3 length: 16
J gene: TRBJ1-3
CDR3 DNA: TGTGCCAGCAGCGCGTCGTTGGGCCGCTCTGGAAACACCATATATTTT
CDR3 protein: CASSASLGRSGNTIYF

clone size: NA
V gene: TRBV11-1
D gene: TRBD2
CDR3 length: 12
J gene: TRBJ2-5
CDR3 DNA: TGTGCCACCGGGACTAGCGGGAAGTCCCAGTACTTC
CDR3 protein: CATGTSGKSQYF

clone size: NA
V gene: TRBV28
D gene: NA
CDR3 length: 12
J gene: TRBJ2-2
CDR3 DNA: TGTGCCAGCCCCAGGGCAGCCGGGGAGCTGTTTTTT
CDR3 protein: CASPRAAGELFF

clone size: NA
V gene: TRBV7-9
D gene: NA
CDR3 length: 15
J gene: TRBJ2-3
CDR3 DNA: TGTGCCAGCAGCATCAGACAGTCTCCCACAGATACGCAGTATTTT
CDR3 protein: CASSIRQSPTDTQYF

clone size: NA
V gene: TRBV5-1
D gene: NA
CDR3 length: 11
J gene: TRBJ2-1
CDR3 DNA: TGCGCCAGCAGCCTGGACCTTGAGCAGTTCTTC
CDR3 protein: CASSLDLEQFF

clone size: few
V gene: TRBV10-3
D gene: TRBD1
CDR3 length: 14
J gene: TRBJ2-5
CDR3 DNA: TGTGCCATCAGTCAGGGGGACACCCAAGAGACCCAGTACTTC
CDR3 protein: CAISQGDTQETQYF

clone size: few
V gene: TRBV6-5
D gene: NA
CDR3 length: 15
J gene: TRBJ1-1
CDR3 DNA: TGTGCCAGCAGACTTTTGGGGGCTGAAAATACTGAAGCTTTCTTT
CDR3 protein: CASRLLGAENTEAFF

clone size: NA
V gene: TRBV5-4
D gene: NA
CDR3 length: 13
J gene: TRBJ2-7
CDR3 DNA: TGTGCCAGCAGCTTGGATTCCGTGGGGGAGCAGTACTTC
CDR3 protein: CASSLDSVGEQYF

clone size: NA
V gene: TRBV29-1
D gene: TRBD1
CDR3 length: 14
J gene: TRBJ2-7
CDR3 DNA: TGCAGCGCCGGAATGGGGACAGGGCGGAACGAGCAGTACTTC
CDR3 protein: CSAGMGTGRNEQYF

clone size: NA
V gene: TRBV15
D gene: NA
CDR3 length: 15
J gene: TRBJ2-7
CDR3 DNA: TGTGCCACCAGCAGAGGAGGTAGCGCGGTCCGCGAGCAGTACTTC
CDR3 protein: CATSRGGSAVREQYF

clone size: NA
V gene: TRBV30
D gene: NA
CDR3 length: 11
J gene: TRBJ1-3
CDR3 DNA: TGTGCCTGGACTTCTGGAAACACCATATATTTT
CDR3 protein: CAWTSGNTIYF

clone size: NA
V gene: TRBV11-2
D gene: TRBD1
CDR3 length: 15
J gene: TRBJ1-1
CDR3 DNA: TGTGCCAGCAGCTTAAATGGGGACAGGAACACTGAAGCTTTCTTT
CDR3 protein: CASSLNGDRNTEAFF

clone size: NA
V gene: TRBV19
D gene: TRBD2
CDR3 length: 20
J gene: TRBJ2-2
CDR3 DNA: TGTGCCAGTAGTATAGAGGGACTAGCGGGAGTAAGTAGTTCGACCGGGGAGCTGTTTTTT
CDR3 protein: CASSIEGLAGVSSSTGELFF

clone size: NA
V gene: TRBV7-9
D gene: TRBD1
CDR3 length: 19
J gene: TRBJ2-6
CDR3 DNA: TGTGCCAGCAGCTTACTGTTCGGGACAGCCAACTCTGGGGCCAACGTCCTGACTTTC
CDR3 protein: CASSLLFGTANSGANVLTF

clone size: NA
V gene: TRBV5-1
D gene: NA
CDR3 length: 12
J gene: TRBJ2-1
CDR3 DNA: TGCGCCAGCAGCTTGGATCTCACTGAGCAGTTCTTC
CDR3 protein: CASSLDLTEQFF

clone size: NA
V gene: TRBV21-1
D gene: NA
CDR3 length: 16
J gene: TRBJ2-7
CDR3 DNA: TGTGCCAGCAGCTCTTCTCCTGGGCAGGGTACCTACGAGCAGTACTTC
CDR3 protein: CASSSSPGQGTYEQYF

clone size: NA
V gene: TRBV2
D gene: TRBD2
CDR3 length: 18
J gene: TRBJ2-7
CDR3 DNA: TGTGCCAGCAGTCCCAATTATCCGGGACTAGCGGAAACCTACGAGCAGTACTTC
CDR3 protein: CASSPNYPGLAETYEQYF

clone size: NA
V gene: TRBV27
D gene: NA
CDR3 length: 18
J gene: TRBJ1-4
CDR3 DNA: TGTGCCAGCAGTTTAAGCGGGCAGAGACGCTCTTCAGGAGGAAAACTGTTTTTT
CDR3 protein: CASSLSGQRRSSGGKLFF

clone size: NA
V gene: TRBV19
D gene: TRBD2
CDR3 length: 14
J gene: TRBJ2-1
CDR3 DNA: TGTGCCAGTAGTTCTAGCGGGGGGTACAATGAGCAGTTCTTC
CDR3 protein: CASSSSGGYNEQFF

clone size: NA
V gene: TRBV14
D gene: NA
CDR3 length: 14
J gene: TRBJ1-1
CDR3 DNA: TGTGCCAGCAGCCAAGAGACACGGAACACTGAAGCTTTCTTT
CDR3 protein: CASSQETRNTEAFF

clone size: NA
V gene: TRBV15
D gene: NA
CDR3 length: 13
J gene: TRBJ2-3
CDR3 DNA: TGTGCCACCCAGCTCGGGAGCACAGATACGCAGTATTTT
CDR3 protein: CATQLGSTDTQYF

clone size: NA
V gene: TRBV28
D gene: NA
CDR3 length: 13
J gene: TRBJ1-5
CDR3 DNA: TGTGCCAGCAGTTTGGAGGAGGGCCAGCCCCAGCATTTT
CDR3 protein: CASSLEEGQPQHF

clone size: NA
V gene: TRBV9
D gene: NA
CDR3 length: 17
J gene: TRBJ2-2
CDR3 DNA: TGTGCCAGCAGCGGGTCCAGCGGAGGCCATTACACCGGGGAGCTGTTTTTT
CDR3 protein: CASSGSSGGHYTGELFF

clone size: NA
V gene: TRBV10-3
D gene: NA
CDR3 length: 11
J gene: TRBJ2-5
CDR3 DNA: TGTGCCATCAGGGATCAAGAGACCCAGTACTTC
CDR3 protein: CAIRDQETQYF

clone size: NA
V gene: TRBV5-6
D gene: NA
CDR3 length: 15
J gene: TRBJ2-7
CDR3 DNA: TGTGCCAGCAGCTTCCCCCTGACCGCTTCCTACGAGCAGTACTTC
CDR3 protein: CASSFPLTASYEQYF

clone size: NA
V gene: TRBV10-3
D gene: TRBD1
CDR3 length: 16
J gene: TRBJ2-3
CDR3 DNA: TGTGCCATCAGCCGAGGACAGGGGAGATTAACAGATACGCAGTATTTT
CDR3 protein: CAISRGQGRLTDTQYF

clone size: once
V gene: TRBV5-1
D gene: NA
CDR3 length: 14
J gene: TRBJ1-1
CDR3 DNA: TGCGCCAGCAAACCTGGGACGGCGAACACTGAAGCTTTCTTT
CDR3 protein: CASKPGTANTEAFF

clone size: NA
V gene: TRBV19
D gene: NA
CDR3 length: 15
J gene: TRBJ2-7
CDR3 DNA: TGTGCCAGTAGCCTCTCCGGGACCGGGGTCAGGGGGCAGTACTTC
CDR3 protein: CASSLSGTGVRGQYF

clone size: NA
V gene: TRBV28
D gene: NA
CDR3 length: 13
J gene: TRBJ2-5
CDR3 DNA: TGTGCCAGCCAACTTACAGGGCCGGGGACCCAGTACTTC
CDR3 protein: CASQLTGPGTQYF

clone size: medium-sized
V gene: TRBV6-1
D gene: TRBD1
CDR3 length: 15
J gene: TRBJ1-2
CDR3 DNA: TGTGCCAGCAGTGAAAACAGGGGCACTAACTATGGCTACACCTTC
CDR3 protein: CASSENRGTNYGYTF

clone size: NA
V gene: TRBV5-1
D gene: TRBD2
CDR3 length: 16
J gene: TRBJ2-5
CDR3 DNA: TGCGCCAGCAGCTGGGCAGCAGCGGGAGCGCGGGAGACCCAGTACTTC
CDR3 protein: CASSWAAAGARETQYF

clone size: NA
V gene: TRBV7-9
D gene: NA
CDR3 length: 11
J gene: TRBJ2-5
CDR3 DNA: TGTGCCAGCACAACTGTAGAGACCCAGTACTTC
CDR3 protein: CASTTVETQYF

clone size: NA
V gene: TRBV6-5
D gene: NA
CDR3 length: 13
J gene: TRBJ1-2
CDR3 DNA: TGTGCCAGCAGTGGAACTTTTAACTATGGCTACACCTTC
CDR3 protein: CASSGTFNYGYTF